This T cell receptor (beta chain) is drawn from a study of T cell responses to AZD1222 COVID-19 vaccine. Study results and caveats: In the spike-specific TCR repertoire, nearly half reportedly target unmutated variant regions.

A remark on this clone: What it recognizes is unknown.

Using immunoSEQ multiplex PCR, the repertoire was profiled, and TCRdb retains in-frame clones only, with some absent. The sample lists approximately 140,000 clones, 92% occurring once. CDR3 length equals 15 residues. V lost 5 bases, J lost 1 base, and 7 bases stayed unmatched. Germline CDR1 LGHNT, CDR2 FRNRAP. This sample comprised peripheral blood, obtained 28 days after the second AZD1222 dose. The rearrangement joins TRBV12-5 to TRBJ2-5; TRBD1 aligns across 7 bases. The TCR sequence derives from an adult who received the AZD1222 COVID-19 vaccine. The DNA of the CDR3 is TGTGCTAGTGGTCCCGGGACAGCTAGCCAAGAGACCCAGTACTTC. Its protein product is CASGPGTASQETQYF.